This T cell receptor beta chain was sequenced during a study of molecular identifiers for immune sequencing clone quantification. Turning to the study itself: In replicates, the authors split RNA from approximately 20,000 or 98,000 naive CD8 cells five ways and sequenced four. Overall study results and limits: Highly expanded clones may be undercounted when identical TCR molecules share barcodes. Spiked Jurkat TCR RNA equivalent to one cell was reportedly detectable in approximately 980,000 naive cells.

This clonotype appeared many times. The antigen is undetermined. Sorting captured naive CD8 T cells as CD8+CD4-CCR7+CD45RA+. The CDR3 sequence is 15 residues long. V lost 1 base, J lost 5 bases, and 5 bases stayed unmatched. CDR1 SGHDT and CDR2 YYEEEE come from the germline V gene. TCRdb analysed the PCR reads with MiXCR anew, one entry per CDR3 protein. The sample includes about 35,000 distinct CDR3 sequences, under 20% of them seen just once. This chain links TRBV5-6 with TRBJ1-4, with TRBD1 matching over 7 bases. The clonotype was recovered from a human donor in good health. Some libraries in this study had Jurkat cell RNA spiked in. The sample was naive CD8+ T cells from blood, with Jurkat cell RNA spiked in. The subset is: FACS-sorted CD8+CD4-CCR7+CD45RA+ naive T cells. CDR3 DNA sequence: TGTGCCAGCAGCTTGATGGGGACAGCAAATGAAAAACTGTTTTTT. Translated, it gives CASSLMGTANEKLFF.